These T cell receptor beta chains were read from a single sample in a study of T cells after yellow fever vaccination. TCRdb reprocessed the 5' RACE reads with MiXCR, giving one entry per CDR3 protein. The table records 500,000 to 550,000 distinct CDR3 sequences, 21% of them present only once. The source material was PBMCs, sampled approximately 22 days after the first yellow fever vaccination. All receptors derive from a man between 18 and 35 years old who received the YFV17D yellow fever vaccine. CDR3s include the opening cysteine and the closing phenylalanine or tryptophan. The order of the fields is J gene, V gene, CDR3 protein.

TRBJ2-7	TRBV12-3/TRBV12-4	CASSLTGQQRQYF
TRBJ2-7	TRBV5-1	CASSLVAGRGEQYF
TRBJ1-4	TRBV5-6	CASQETGGSSGEKLFF
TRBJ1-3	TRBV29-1	CSAVFSSGNTIYF
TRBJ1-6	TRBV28	CASSLIALNSPLHF
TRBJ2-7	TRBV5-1	CASSRPGQGSWEQYF
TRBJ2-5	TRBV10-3	CAIGTEQETQYF
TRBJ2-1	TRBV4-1	CASSQGVPYNEQFF
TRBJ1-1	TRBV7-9	CASGPVGLLNTEAFF
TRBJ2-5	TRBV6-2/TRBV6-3	CASSPISGGKETQYF
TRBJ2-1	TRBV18	CASSTPFDEQFF
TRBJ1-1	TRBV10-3	CASRGKVNPEAFF
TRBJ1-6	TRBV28	CASSLLGNGSPLHF
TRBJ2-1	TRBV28	CASSFGGGGRNEQFF
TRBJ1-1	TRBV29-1	CSVEDRRRMNTEAFF
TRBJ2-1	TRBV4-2	CASGPEGLYNEQFF
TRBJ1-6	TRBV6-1	CASNPGTGRDNSPLHF
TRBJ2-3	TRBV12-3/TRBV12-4	CASQSRQTRTDTQYF
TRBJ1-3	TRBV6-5	CASSTRQSSGNTIYF
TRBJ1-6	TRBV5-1	CASSLVSGGYNSPLHF
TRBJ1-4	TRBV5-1	CASSSQGAEEKLFF
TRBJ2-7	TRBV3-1	CASSQDAGRGEQYF
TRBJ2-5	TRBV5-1	CASSWTSGLTQETQYF
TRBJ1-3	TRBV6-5	CASSNRQLSGNTIYF
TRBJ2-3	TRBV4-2	CASSQGNSGGQDTQYF
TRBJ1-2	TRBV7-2	CASSLMGQGDYGYTF
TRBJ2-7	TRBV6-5	CASSYQGTSPYEQYF
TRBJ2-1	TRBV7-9	CASSLVLDLHEQFF
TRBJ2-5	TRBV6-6	CARSGETQYF
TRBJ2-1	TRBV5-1	CASSLGRGMYEQFF
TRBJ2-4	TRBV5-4	CASSSGTGGAKNIQYF
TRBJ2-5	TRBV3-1	CASSRFGGETQYF
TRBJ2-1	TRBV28	CASFLAGSYNEQFF
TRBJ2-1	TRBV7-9	CASRKLRGNEQFF
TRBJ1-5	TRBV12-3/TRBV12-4	CASSSGRRPQHF
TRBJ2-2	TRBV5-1	CASSLAGLFTGELFF
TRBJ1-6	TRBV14	CASSPARASPLHF
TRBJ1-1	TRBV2	CASMGGGMNTEAFF
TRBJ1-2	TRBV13	CASSFPSAGGYGYTF
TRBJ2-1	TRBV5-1	CASTKEGLVYNEQFF
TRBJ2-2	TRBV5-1	CASSLTAGTGNTGELFF
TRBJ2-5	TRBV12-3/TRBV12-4	CASSFGGTETQYF
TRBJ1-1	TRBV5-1	CASSFPEENTEAFF
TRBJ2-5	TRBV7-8	CASSLTSGAETQYF
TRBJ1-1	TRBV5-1	CASSTQGTETEAFF
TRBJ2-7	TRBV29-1	CSVRDFYEQYF
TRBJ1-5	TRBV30	CAWSVGVGSNQPQHF
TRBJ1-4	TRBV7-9	CASSLVQSNEKLFF
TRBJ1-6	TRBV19	CASSHRDSPLHF
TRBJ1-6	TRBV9	CASSVDPLDVYNSPLHF
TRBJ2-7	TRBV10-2	CASSDPFLRRGINEQYF
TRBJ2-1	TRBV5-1	CASSSGIGAYNEQFF
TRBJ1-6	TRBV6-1	CASTRAGRISPLHF